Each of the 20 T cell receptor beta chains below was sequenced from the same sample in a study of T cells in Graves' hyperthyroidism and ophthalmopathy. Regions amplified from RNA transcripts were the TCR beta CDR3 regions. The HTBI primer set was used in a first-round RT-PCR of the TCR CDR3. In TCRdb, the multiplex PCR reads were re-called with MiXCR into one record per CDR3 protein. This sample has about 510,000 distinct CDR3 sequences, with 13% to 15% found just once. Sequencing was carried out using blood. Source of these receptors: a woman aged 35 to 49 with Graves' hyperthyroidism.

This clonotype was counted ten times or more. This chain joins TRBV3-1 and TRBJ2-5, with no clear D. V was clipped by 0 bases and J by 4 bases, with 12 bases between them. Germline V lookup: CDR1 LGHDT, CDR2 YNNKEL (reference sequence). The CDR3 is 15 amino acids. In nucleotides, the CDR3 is TGTGCCAGCAGCCAAGAAGGGTTGACCGGAGAGACCCAGTACTTC. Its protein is CASSQEGLTGETQYF.

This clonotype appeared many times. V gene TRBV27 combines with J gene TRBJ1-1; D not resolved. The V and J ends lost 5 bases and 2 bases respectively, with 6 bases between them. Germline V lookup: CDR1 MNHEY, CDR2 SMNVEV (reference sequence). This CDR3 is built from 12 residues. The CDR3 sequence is CASSQRNTEAFF. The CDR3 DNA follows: TGTGCCAGCAGTCAGCGAAACACTGAAGCTTTCTTT.

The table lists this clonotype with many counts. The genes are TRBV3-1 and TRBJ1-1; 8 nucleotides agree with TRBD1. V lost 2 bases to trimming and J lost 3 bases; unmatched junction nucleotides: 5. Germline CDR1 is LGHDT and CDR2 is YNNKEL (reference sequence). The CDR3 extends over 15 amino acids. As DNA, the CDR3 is TGTGCCAGCAGCCAAACCCCGACAGGGGACACTGAAGCTTTCTTT. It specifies CASSQTPTGDTEAFF.

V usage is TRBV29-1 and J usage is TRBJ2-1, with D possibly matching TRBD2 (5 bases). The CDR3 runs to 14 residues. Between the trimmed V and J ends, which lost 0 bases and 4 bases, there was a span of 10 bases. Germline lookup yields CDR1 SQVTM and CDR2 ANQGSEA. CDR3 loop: CSVEERDRYNEQFF. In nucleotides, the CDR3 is TGCAGCGTTGAAGAGAGGGATCGGTACAATGAGCAGTTCTTC.

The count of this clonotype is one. Here the CDR3 DNA reads TGTGCCAGCAGCCCCACAGGGGATCTGGGTGAGCAGTACTTC. It encodes CASSPTGDLGEQYF. This chain joins TRBV7-9 and TRBJ2-7, with 7 bases matching TRBD1. CDR3 size: 14 residues. The germline CDR1 and CDR2 sequences are SEHNR and FQNEAQ (reference sequence). With V trimmed by 5 bases and J by 7 bases, 11 bases remained unmatched.

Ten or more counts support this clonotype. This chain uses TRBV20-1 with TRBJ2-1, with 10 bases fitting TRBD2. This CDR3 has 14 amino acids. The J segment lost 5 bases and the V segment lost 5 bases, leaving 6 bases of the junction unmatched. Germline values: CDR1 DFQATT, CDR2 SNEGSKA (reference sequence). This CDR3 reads CSALRLAGDNEQFF. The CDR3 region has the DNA TGCAGTGCTCTCCGACTAGCGGGCGACAATGAGCAGTTCTTC.

CDR3 DNA: TGCGCCAGCAGCCAAGGCAAGGGAGCGTACGAGCAGTACTTC. This codes for CASSQGKGAYEQYF. The rearrangement links TRBV4-1 to TRBJ2-7, with D tentatively TRBD2 (5 bases). The CDR3 spans 14 residues. V was trimmed by 1 base and J by 4 bases, leaving 11 bases between them. Germline CDR1 and CDR2: MGHRA and YSYEKL.

The CDR3 nucleotides are TGTGCCAGCAGTGTACTAGGATCAGGCTACAATGAGCAGTTCTTC. Translating it yields CASSVLGSGYNEQFF. The rearrangement links TRBV27 to TRBJ2-1; D perhaps matches TRBD2 (5 bases). Germline values: CDR1 MNHEY, CDR2 SMNVEV (reference sequence). This CDR3 has 15 amino acids. Trimming stripped 5 bases from V and 3 bases from J, with 14 bases between.

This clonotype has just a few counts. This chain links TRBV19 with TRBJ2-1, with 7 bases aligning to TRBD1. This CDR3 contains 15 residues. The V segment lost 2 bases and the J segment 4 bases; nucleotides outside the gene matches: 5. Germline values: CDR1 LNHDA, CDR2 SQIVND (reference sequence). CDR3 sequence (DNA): TGTGCCAGTAGTATACAGGGGGTAATTTACAATGAGCAGTTCTTC. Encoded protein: CASSIQGVIYNEQFF.

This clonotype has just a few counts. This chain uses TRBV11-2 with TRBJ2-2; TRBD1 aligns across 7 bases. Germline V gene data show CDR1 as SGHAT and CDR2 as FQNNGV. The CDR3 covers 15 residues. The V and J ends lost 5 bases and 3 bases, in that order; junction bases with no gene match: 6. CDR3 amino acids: CASSQGQLDTGELFF. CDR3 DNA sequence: TGTGCCAGCAGCCAGGGACAGCTTGACACCGGGGAGCTGTTTTTT.

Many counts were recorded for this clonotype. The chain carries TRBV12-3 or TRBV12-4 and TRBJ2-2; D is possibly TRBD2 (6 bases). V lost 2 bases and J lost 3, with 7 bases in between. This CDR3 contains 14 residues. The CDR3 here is CASSLLAYTGELFF. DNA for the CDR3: TGTGCCAGCAGTTTACTAGCGTACACCGGGGAGCTGTTTTTT.

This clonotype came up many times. DNA for the CDR3: TGCAGCGTTGAGCTTGCTAACTCCTACAATGAGCAGTTCTTC. It codes for CSVELANSYNEQFF. The V call is TRBV29-1, the J call TRBJ2-1; D unclear. V dropped 3 bases and J dropped 0 bases, with 9 bases sitting between them. The CDR3 length is 14 residues. Germline V gene lookup returns CDR1 SQVTM and CDR2 ANQGSEA.

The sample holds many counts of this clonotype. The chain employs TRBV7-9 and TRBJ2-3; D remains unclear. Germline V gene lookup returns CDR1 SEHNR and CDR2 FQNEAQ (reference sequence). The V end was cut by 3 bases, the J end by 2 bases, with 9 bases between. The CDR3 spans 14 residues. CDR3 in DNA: TGTGCCAGCAGCTTTGATGGGTTCACAGATACGCAGTATTTT. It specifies CASSFDGFTDTQYF.

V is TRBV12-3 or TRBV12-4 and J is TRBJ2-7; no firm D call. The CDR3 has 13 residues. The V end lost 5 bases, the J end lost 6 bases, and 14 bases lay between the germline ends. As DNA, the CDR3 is TGTGCCAGCAGTGGGCTTCCCGCCACCGAGCAGTACTTC. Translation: CASSGLPATEQYF.

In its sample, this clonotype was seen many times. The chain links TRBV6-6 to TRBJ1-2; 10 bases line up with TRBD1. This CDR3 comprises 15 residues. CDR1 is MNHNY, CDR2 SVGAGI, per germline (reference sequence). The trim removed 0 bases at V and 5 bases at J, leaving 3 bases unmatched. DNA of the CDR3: TGTGCCAGCAGTTACTCGACAGGGGGCTCATATGGCTACACCTTC. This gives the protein CASSYSTGGSYGYTF.

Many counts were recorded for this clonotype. Here the CDR3 reads CASSVSTGDFTDTQYF. The CDR3 region has the DNA TGCGCCAGCAGCGTGTCGACAGGGGACTTCACAGATACGCAGTATTTT. The chain is built from TRBV5-1 and TRBJ2-3; TRBD1 matches 8 bases. Trimming cost V 4 bases and J 2 bases; bases outside gene matches: 9. The germline CDR1 and CDR2 sequences are SGHRS and YFSETQ. CDR3 length: 16 residues.

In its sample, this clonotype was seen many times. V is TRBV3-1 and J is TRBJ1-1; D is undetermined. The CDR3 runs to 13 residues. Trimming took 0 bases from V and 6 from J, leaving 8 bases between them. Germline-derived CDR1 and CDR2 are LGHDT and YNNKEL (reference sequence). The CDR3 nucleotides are TGTGCCAGCAGCCAAGAGATGTCGTCTGAAGCTTTCTTT. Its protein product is CASSQEMSSEAFF.

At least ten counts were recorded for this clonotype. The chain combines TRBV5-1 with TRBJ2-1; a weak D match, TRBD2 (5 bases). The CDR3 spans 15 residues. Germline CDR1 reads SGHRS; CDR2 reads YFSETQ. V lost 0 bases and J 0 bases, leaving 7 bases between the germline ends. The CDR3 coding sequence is TGCGCCAGCAGCTTGGTACGGGACTCCTACAATGAGCAGTTCTTC. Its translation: CASSLVRDSYNEQFF.

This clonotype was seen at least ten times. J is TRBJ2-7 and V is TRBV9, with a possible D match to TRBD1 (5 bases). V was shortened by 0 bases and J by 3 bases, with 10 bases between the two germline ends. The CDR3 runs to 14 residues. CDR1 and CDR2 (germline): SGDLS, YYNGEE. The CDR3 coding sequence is TGTGCCAGCAGCGTAGATGACAGTCTCTACGAGCAGTACTTC. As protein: CASSVDDSLYEQYF.

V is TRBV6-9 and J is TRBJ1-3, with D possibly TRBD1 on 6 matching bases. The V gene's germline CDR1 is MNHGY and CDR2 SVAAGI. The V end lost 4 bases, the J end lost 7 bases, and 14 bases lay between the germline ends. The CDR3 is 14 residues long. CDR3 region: CASSSGQSGNTIYF. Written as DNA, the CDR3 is TGTGCCAGCAGTTCTGGACAGTCAGGGAACACCATATATTTT.